This T cell receptor (beta chain) emerged from a study of T-cell reconstitution after alpha-beta-depleted transplantation in children. Unique molecular identifiers were used to barcode this TCRbeta library. MiXCR, applied by TCRdb to the PCR reads, yields one record per CDR3 protein. The sample holds around 200,000 distinct CDR3 sequences, roughly 10% seen once. This clonotype was recorded many times. The V gene end was trimmed by 6 bases and the J gene end by 2 bases; junction bases not matched to a gene: 13. CDR1 DFQATT and CDR2 SNEGSKA come from the germline V gene (reference sequence). CDR3 length: 16 residues.

The rearrangement joins TRBV20-1 to TRBJ2-5; 9 bases are a match to TRBD1. The source material was PBMCs from the stem cell graft donor, sampled from the stem cell graft. This clonotype was obtained from a human donor who donated a stem cell graft to a child with acute lymphoblastic leukemia. CDR3 amino acids: CSADVPGTGMQETQYF. CDR3 coding DNA: TGCAGTGCCGACGTACCAGGGACAGGGATGCAAGAGACCCAGTACTTC.